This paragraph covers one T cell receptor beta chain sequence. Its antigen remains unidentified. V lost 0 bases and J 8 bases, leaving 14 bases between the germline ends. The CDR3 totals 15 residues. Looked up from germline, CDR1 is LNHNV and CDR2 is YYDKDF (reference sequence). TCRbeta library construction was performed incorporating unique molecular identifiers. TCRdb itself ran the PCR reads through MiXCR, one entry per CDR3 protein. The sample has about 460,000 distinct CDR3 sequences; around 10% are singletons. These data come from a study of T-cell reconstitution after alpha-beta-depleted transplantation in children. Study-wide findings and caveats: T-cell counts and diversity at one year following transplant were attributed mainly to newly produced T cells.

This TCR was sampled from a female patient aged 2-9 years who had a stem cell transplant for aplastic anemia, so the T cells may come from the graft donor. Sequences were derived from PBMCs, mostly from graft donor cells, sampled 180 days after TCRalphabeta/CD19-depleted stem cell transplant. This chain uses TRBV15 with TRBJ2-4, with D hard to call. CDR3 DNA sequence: TGTGCCACCAGCAGAGATAGGAAGGAATTAGACATTCAGTACTTC. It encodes CATSRDRKELDIQYF.